The T cell receptor (beta chain) described here comes from a study of T cell responses to AZD1222 COVID-19 vaccine. Study-level information: Pooled samples include second doses given at about 4 or 12 weeks.

Study-wide findings and caveats: In a largely white British group with more females than males, clonal diversity was possibly underestimated. Only six people who got AZD1222 tested seropositive at baseline.

The CDR3 totals 15 residues. The V gene lost 1 base and the J gene lost 6 bases, with 16 bases spanning the gap. Germline CDR1 reads SGHTA; CDR2 reads FQGNSA. A note on this clone: Its specificity is unknown.

Only in-frame clones appear in the TCRdb table, and some are missing; sequencing was by immunoSEQ multiplex PCR. This table has around 97,000 clones, roughly 87% appearing once. Sequencing was performed on peripheral blood, taken on day 0 of AZD1222 vaccination. The receptor was derived from an adult in good health. This chain links TRBV7-2 with TRBJ2-7; a weak D match, TRBD1 (5 bases). The CDR3 bases are TGTGCCAGCAGCTTAGTGTTAGGGGTTCGGAGCGAGCAGTACTTC. Protein: CASSLVLGVRSEQYF.